One and the same sample provided the 2 T cell receptor beta chains below, sequenced in a study of blood T cell repertoires in COVID-19. Clones were read by immunoSEQ multiplex PCR, and TCRdb kept only the in-frame ones, dropping some. This sample yields around 200,000 clones, of which almost 90% are seen a single time; approximately 1.5% belongs to the top ten. Sequenced: peripheral blood. The receptors were gathered from a man in his late teens or twenties with active or convalescent COVID-19.

This chain joins TRBV5-4 and TRBJ1-2; tentatively, D is TRBD1 (5 bases). V was shortened by 2 bases and J by 6 bases, with 14 bases between the two germline ends. CDR1 is SGHNT, CDR2 YYREEE, per germline (reference sequence). The CDR3 spans 14 residues. In nucleotides, the CDR3 is TGTGCCAGCAGCTTAGGACCACAGGATCATGGCTACACCTTC. It encodes CASSLGPQDHGYTF.

V is TRBV7-8 and J is TRBJ2-5; TRBD1 matches at 8 bases. Trimming took 8 bases from V and 2 from J; bases not matched to a gene: 10. Germline CDR1 reads SGHVS; CDR2 reads FQNEAQ. CDR3 length: 15 amino acids. Here the CDR3 reads CASLGQGAMQETQYF. DNA of the CDR3: TGTGCCAGCCTAGGGCAGGGGGCTATGCAAGAGACCCAGTACTTC.